This T cell receptor (beta chain) is drawn from a study of blood T cell repertoires in COVID-19. Whole-study context: Donors in the United States, Italy and Spain gave samples during acute or convalescent COVID-19. Sources were T cells, B-cell-depleted T cells, or PBMCs; the material itself was cDNA or gDNA.

Authors' processing steps: Amplification from reference gene primers served as the basis for estimated nucleated cell counts. Sequencing used immunoSEQ multiplex PCR; TCRdb keeps in-frame clones, though not all of them. That table supplies the V and J calls and clone size; D and trimming were determined from the DNA. The table lists tens of thousands of clones, approximately 90% of them singletons. The source is a human donor in a cohort sampled during active COVID-19. The sample comprised peripheral blood.

CDR3 sequence: CASSPPLEASSYNEQFF. The CDR3 DNA reads as TGTGCCAGCTCACCACCCTTGGAGGCAAGCTCCTACAATGAGCAGTTCTTC. The V call is TRBV18, the J call TRBJ2-1, with D perhaps matching TRBD2 (5 bases). The ends were cut back, 0 bases at V and 0 bases at J, with 12 bases in the middle. The germline V gene encodes CDR1 KGHSH and CDR2 LQKENI. CDR3 length equals 17 residues.